The clone carrying this TCR beta chain has only a few counts. Measured with immunoSEQ multiplex PCR; TCRdb has only the in-frame clones, and not every one. The sample gives about 20,000 clones, approximately 91% of which show up once; roughly 7.3% is in the top ten. The data were taken from a study of blood T cell repertoires in COVID-19. Overall study: Whether acute or convalescent, the COVID-19 samples came from the United States, Italy and Spain. PBMCs, B-cell-depleted T cells, or T cells were the source of the cDNA or gDNA that made up the material.

The germline gives CDR1 SEHNR, CDR2 FQNEAQ (reference sequence). V was trimmed by 5 bases and J by 4 bases, leaving 8 bases between them. The CDR3 has 12 residues. J is TRBJ1-2 and V is TRBV7-9, with D uncertain. This TCR derives from a man between 65 and 85 years old with active COVID-19. What was sequenced was peripheral blood. CDR3 in amino acids: CASSPPLYGYTF. DNA of the CDR3: TGTGCCAGCAGCCCCCCCCTCTATGGCTACACCTTC.